This TCR beta chain stems from a study of blood T cell repertoires in COVID-19. For the study at large: Italy, Spain and the United States were the sources of the convalescent and acute COVID-19 samples. In each case, the material was cDNA or gDNA derived from T cells, B-cell-depleted T cells, or PBMCs.

In the original workflow: Nucleated cell number was recorded as an estimate derived from reference gene primer amplification. TCRdb's table, derived via immunoSEQ multiplex PCR, lists solely in-frame clones and lacks some. The V and J calls and clone size are taken from that table; D and trimming were inferred from the DNA. The table has just under 80,000 clones, roughly 85% seen once. This clone has more than one count but fewer than ten. The CDR3 consists of 15 residues. V trimming: 1 base; J trimming: 9 bases; junction bases outside the gene matches: 9. Germline V gene data show CDR1 as MGHRA and CDR2 as YSYEKL.

This chain uses TRBV4-1 with TRBJ2-1; 7 nucleotides match TRBD2. The specimen sequenced was peripheral blood. The receptor was isolated from a woman aged 70-85 years with acute or convalescent COVID-19. The CDR3 sequence: CASSQGVVAGFEQFF. For the CDR3, the DNA is TGCGCCAGCAGCCAAGGAGTCGTAGCGGGCTTTGAGCAGTTCTTC.